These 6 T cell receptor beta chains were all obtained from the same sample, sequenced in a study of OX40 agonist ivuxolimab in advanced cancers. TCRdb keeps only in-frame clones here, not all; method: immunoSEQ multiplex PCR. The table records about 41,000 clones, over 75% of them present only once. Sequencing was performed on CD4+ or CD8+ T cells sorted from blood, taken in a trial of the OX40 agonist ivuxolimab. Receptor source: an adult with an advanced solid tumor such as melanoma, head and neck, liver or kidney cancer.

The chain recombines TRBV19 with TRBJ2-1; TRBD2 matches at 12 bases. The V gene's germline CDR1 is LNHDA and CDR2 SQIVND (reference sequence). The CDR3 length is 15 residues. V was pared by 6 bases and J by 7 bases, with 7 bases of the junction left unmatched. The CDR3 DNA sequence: TGTGCCAGTAGCCCGACTAGCGGGAGTGTGAATGAGCAGTTCTTC. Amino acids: CASSPTSGSVNEQFF.

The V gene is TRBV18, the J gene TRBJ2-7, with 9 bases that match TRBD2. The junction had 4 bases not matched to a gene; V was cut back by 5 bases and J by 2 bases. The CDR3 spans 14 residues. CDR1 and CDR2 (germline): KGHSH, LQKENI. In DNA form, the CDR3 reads TGTGCCAGCTCAAAGCGGGGGGCTCCCTACGAGCAGTACTTC. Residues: CASSKRGAPYEQYF.

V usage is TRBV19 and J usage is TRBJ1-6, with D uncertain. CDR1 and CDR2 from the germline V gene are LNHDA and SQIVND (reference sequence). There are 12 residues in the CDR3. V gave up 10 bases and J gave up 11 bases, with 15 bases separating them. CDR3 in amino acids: CATKGPTPPLHF. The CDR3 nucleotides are TGTGCCACCAAAGGACCGACACCACCCCTCCACTTT.

The CDR3 loop reads CASSLVRSSGNTIYF. CDR3 nucleotide sequence: TGTGCCAGCAGCTTAGTCCGGAGCTCTGGAAACACCATATATTTT. The chain joins TRBV13 to TRBJ1-3, with D unresolved. The ends were cut back, 1 base at V and 0 bases at J, with 7 bases in the middle. Germline assignment: CDR1 PRHDT and CDR2 FYEKMQ (reference sequence). The CDR3 contains 15 residues.

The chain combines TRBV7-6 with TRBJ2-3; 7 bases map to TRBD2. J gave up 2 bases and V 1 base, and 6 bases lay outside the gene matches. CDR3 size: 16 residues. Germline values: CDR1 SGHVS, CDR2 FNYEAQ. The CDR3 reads CASSLVGGTSTDTQYF. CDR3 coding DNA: TGTGCCAGCAGCTTAGTGGGAGGGACCTCCACAGATACGCAGTATTTT.

CDR3 region: CAWNQGASDTQYF. DNA for the CDR3: TGTGCCTGGAACCAGGGGGCGTCAGATACGCAGTATTTT. This chain joins TRBV30 and TRBJ2-3; 8 positions match TRBD1. V trimming: 4 bases; J trimming: 4 bases; junction bases outside the gene matches: 4. The CDR3 sequence is 13 residues long. The germline gives CDR1 GTSNPN, CDR2 SVGIG (reference sequence).